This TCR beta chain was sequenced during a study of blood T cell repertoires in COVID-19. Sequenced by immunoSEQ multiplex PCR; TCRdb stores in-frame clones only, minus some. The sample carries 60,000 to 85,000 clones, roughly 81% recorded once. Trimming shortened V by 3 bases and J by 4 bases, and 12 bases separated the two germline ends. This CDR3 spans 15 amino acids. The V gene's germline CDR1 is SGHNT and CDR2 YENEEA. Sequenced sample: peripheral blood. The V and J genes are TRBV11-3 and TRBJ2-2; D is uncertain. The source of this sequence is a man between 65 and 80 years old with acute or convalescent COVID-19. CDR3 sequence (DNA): TGTGCCAGCAGCTTCGGCTTCCCGGGCACCGGGGAGCTGTTTTTT. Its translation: CASSFGFPGTGELFF. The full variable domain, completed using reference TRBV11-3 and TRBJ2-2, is EAGVVQSPRYKIIEKKQPVAFWCNPISGHNTLYWYLQNLGQGPELLIRYENEEAVDDSQLPKDRFSAERLKGVDSTLKIQPAELGDSAVYLCASSFGFPGTGELFFGEGSRLTVL.